The 9 T cell receptor beta chains below were found in one sample sequenced in a study of T cell responses to AZD1222 COVID-19 vaccine. TCRdb's copy holds only in-frame clones and misses some; the assay was immunoSEQ multiplex PCR. Of 170,000 or so clones listed, about nine tenths are singletons. The sample was peripheral blood, taken on day 0 of AZD1222 vaccination. The receptor source for this set is an adult in good health.

The chain is built from TRBV5-4 and TRBJ2-3; D is possibly TRBD2 (6 bases). There are 15 residues in the CDR3. V was trimmed by 2 bases and J by 2 bases, leaving 12 bases between them. Germline values: CDR1 SGHNT, CDR2 YYREEE (reference sequence). Here the CDR3 DNA reads TGTGCCAGCAGCTTCGGGGCGGGAAACACAGATACGCAGTATTTT. The encoded protein is CASSFGAGNTDTQYF.

V is TRBV28 and J is TRBJ1-4; D unclear. Trimming removed 1 base from V and 4 bases from J, with 10 bases in between. CDR3 length: 15 residues. Germline V gene data show CDR1 as MDHEN and CDR2 as SYDVKM. CDR3 residues: CASSLLGRINEKLFF. CDR3 DNA sequence: TGTGCCAGCAGTTTATTAGGTCGGATTAATGAAAAACTGTTTTTT.

The chain carries TRBV27 and TRBJ2-1, with 11 bases identical to TRBD2. The ends lost 1 base at V and 7 bases at J; junction bases unmatched: 3. The CDR3 length is 15 residues. The germline V gene encodes CDR1 MNHEY and CDR2 SMNVEV (reference sequence). The DNA for the CDR3 is TGTGCCAGCAGTTTATTCCCTAGCGGGAGGAATGAGCAGTTCTTC. It translates to CASSLFPSGRNEQFF.

V usage is TRBV7-9 and J usage is TRBJ2-7; TRBD1 agrees at 8 bases. CDR1 is SEHNR and CDR2 is FQNEAQ in the germline V gene (reference sequence). The CDR3 has 14 residues. V shed 4 bases, J shed 3 bases, and the junction held 5 bases outside the gene matches. The chain's CDR3 is CASSSWDRRYEQYF. The CDR3 nucleotides read TGTGCCAGCAGCTCGTGGGACAGGCGCTACGAGCAGTACTTC.

The chain has TRBV12-3 or TRBV12-4 and TRBJ2-7, with TRBD1 matching over 8 bases. The CDR3 is 13 residues long. Losses at the gene ends were 8 bases for V and 5 bases for J; bases not matched to a gene: 8. For the CDR3, the DNA is TGTGCCAGCCGGGGACAGGTTTACAACGAGCAGTACTTC. Protein: CASRGQVYNEQYF.

V gene TRBV10-3 combines with J gene TRBJ2-7; unclear D gene. Trimming stripped 3 bases from V and 4 bases from J, with 4 bases between. CDR3 length: 11 amino acids. Germline V gene lookup returns CDR1 ENHRY and CDR2 SYGVKD. The CDR3 protein is CAISDKYEQYF. The CDR3 DNA follows: TGTGCCATCAGTGATAAGTACGAGCAGTACTTC.

The chain uses TRBV13 and TRBJ1-2; 7 nucleotides line up with TRBD1. After removal of 4 bases from V and 8 bases from J, the junction contained 16 bases not matched to a gene. This CDR3 is built from 16 residues. Germline V lookup: CDR1 PRHDT, CDR2 FYEKMQ (reference sequence). This CDR3 reads CASSSRRQGVLGGYTF. CDR3 DNA: TGTGCCAGCAGCTCGCGAAGACAGGGTGTTCTAGGAGGCTACACCTTC.

The genes are TRBV11-2 and TRBJ2-7; D may be TRBD1 or TRBD2 (5 bases each). This CDR3 contains 12 residues. Trimming left V 8 bases short and J 4 bases short, with 12 bases between. Germline V gene data show CDR1 as SGHAT and CDR2 as FQNNGV. CDR3 sequence reads: CASGGTRYEQYF. The CDR3 nucleotides are TGTGCCAGCGGTGGGACCAGATACGAGCAGTACTTC.

The rearrangement uses TRBV9 and TRBJ1-4; D may be TRBD1 (5 bases). The ends were cut back, 2 bases at V and 6 bases at J, with 8 bases in the middle. Germline V CDR1 and CDR2: SGDLS, YYNGEE. The CDR3 length is 13 residues. The CDR3 here is CASSVETDEKLFF. The CDR3, as DNA: TGTGCCAGCAGCGTCGAGACAGATGAAAAACTGTTTTTT. Looking up the rest from reference TRBV9 and TRBJ1-4 gives the full variable domain: DSGVTQTPKHLITATGQRVTLRCSPRSGDLSVYWYQQSLDQGLQFLIQYYNGEERAKGNILERFSAQQFPDLHSELNLSSLELGDSALYFCASSVETDEKLFFGSGTQLSVL.